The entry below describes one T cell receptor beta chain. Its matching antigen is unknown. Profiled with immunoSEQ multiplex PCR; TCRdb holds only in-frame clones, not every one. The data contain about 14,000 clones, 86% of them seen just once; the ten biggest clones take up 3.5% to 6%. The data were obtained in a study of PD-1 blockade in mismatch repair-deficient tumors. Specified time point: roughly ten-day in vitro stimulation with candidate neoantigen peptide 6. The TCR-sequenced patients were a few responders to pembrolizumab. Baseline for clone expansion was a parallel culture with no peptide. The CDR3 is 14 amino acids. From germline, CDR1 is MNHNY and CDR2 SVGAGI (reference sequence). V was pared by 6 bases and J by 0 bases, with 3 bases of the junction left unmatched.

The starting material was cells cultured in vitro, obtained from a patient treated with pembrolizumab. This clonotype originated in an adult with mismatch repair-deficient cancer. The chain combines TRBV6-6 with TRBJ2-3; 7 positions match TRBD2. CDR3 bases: TGTGCCAGCAGAAGCGGGGCCAGCACAGATACGCAGTATTTT. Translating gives CASRSGASTDTQYF.